The T cell receptor beta chain described here comes from a study of tumor and adjacent non-tumor tissue in lung cancer. Study as a whole: On average, productive TCRbeta reads reached about 4.2 million per sample.

With regard to this clonotype: What it binds is not known. Mismatch with germline at one junction end may stem from a read error.

Points from the study as a whole: Significantly higher TCR diversity was found in tumor than normal lung. Shorter survival was associated with higher TCR diversity in tumors.

RNA was extracted from bulk tissue without any cell sorting. Per germline, CDR1 SGHAT and CDR2 FQNNGV. This CDR3 has 15 residues. A modified ARM-PCR protocol with three rounds of nested PCR amplified TCRbeta. In TCRdb, the multiplex PCR reads were re-called with MiXCR into one record per CDR3 protein. Of about 110,000 distinct CDR3 sequences listed, 84% were seen once; the top ten hold approximately 22%. Sequenced material: lung tumor tissue. The chain combines TRBV11-2 with TRBJ2-2, with a tentative D call TRBD2 (6 bases). This TCR came from a man in his 70s with non-small cell lung cancer. The CDR3 reads CASSPLAGGTGELLF. The CDR3 region has the DNA TGTGCAAGCAGCCCCCTAGCTGGGGGGACCGGGGAGCTGTTATTT.